The 25 T cell receptor beta chains given below trace back to one sample, sequenced in a study of T cell responses to AZD1222 COVID-19 vaccine. Generated by immunoSEQ multiplex PCR, the TCRdb table keeps only in-frame clones and is missing some. Of about 110,000 clones detected, roughly 90% appear once; the ten largest clones hold less than 2.5%. Sequenced here: peripheral blood, sampled 28 days after the second AZD1222 dose. The receptors originated from an adult who received the AZD1222 COVID-19 vaccine.

The J gene is TRBJ2-1, the V gene TRBV9; the match to TRBD2 covers 10 bases. CDR1 and CDR2 (germline): SGDLS, YYNGEE. This CDR3 is built from 19 residues. The ends lost 0 bases at V and 0 bases at J; junction bases unmatched: 9. Here the CDR3 DNA reads TGTGCCAGCAGCGTAGGCCTCCTAGCGGGGGTGAGCTCCTACAATGAGCAGTTCTTC. It is translated as CASSVGLLAGVSSYNEQFF.

V usage is TRBV7-8 and J usage is TRBJ2-2; TRBD1 aligns across 7 bases. The CDR3 has 17 residues. The germline gives CDR1 SGHVS, CDR2 FQNEAQ. V lost 2 bases and J lost 6; bases outside the gene matches: 12. The CDR3 nucleotides are TGTGCCAGCAGCTTAAGGGCTCGAGGGGGCTCGGCCGGGGAGCTGTTTTTT. Translated: CASSLRARGGSAGELFF.

This chain uses TRBV24-1 with TRBJ2-5; 14 bases agree with TRBD2. In germline, CDR1 is KGHDR, CDR2 SFDVKD. With V trimmed by 7 bases and J by 5 bases, 14 bases remained unmatched. The CDR3 extends over 18 amino acids. The CDR3 is CATSGRTSGGPAWETQYF. In nucleotides, the CDR3 is TGTGCCACCAGCGGACGGACTAGCGGGGGGCCGGCGTGGGAGACCCAGTACTTC.

This clone was observed a single time. V gene TRBV14 combines with J gene TRBJ1-2; no firm D call. Trimming cost V 1 base and J 0 bases, with 9 bases left between them. The CDR3 totals 15 residues. Per the germline V gene, CDR1 is SGHDN and CDR2 is FVKESK. The CDR3 spells CASSQVAGANYGYTF. The CDR3, as DNA: TGTGCCAGCAGCCAAGTGGCAGGAGCTAACTATGGCTACACCTTC.

The gene calls are TRBV4-3 and TRBJ2-2, with TRBD1 matching 8 bases. CDR3 length equals 17 residues. Germline loops: CDR1 LGHNA, CDR2 YSLEER. With 2 bases clipped from V and 4 bases from J, the junction kept 9 bases outside the gene matches. CDR3 amino acids: CASSQWGQEYSTGELFF. CDR3 DNA: TGCGCCAGCAGCCAATGGGGACAGGAGTATTCCACCGGGGAGCTGTTTTTT.

In DNA form, the CDR3 reads TGTGCCAGCAGCTTACCACCCGGGACAGATGATACCACAGATACGCAGTATTTT. Its protein is CASSLPPGTDDTTDTQYF. This sequence joins TRBV7-9 and TRBJ2-3; 7 nucleotides match TRBD1. Germline loops: CDR1 SEHNR, CDR2 FQNEAQ (reference sequence). J was trimmed by 2 bases and V by 2 bases; bases with no gene match: 13. The CDR3 has 18 amino acids.

V usage is TRBV7-9 and J usage is TRBJ1-2; the match to TRBD1 covers 9 bases. There are 17 residues in the CDR3. Germline V gene sequence: CDR1 SEHNR, CDR2 FQNEAQ (reference sequence). V shed 2 bases and J 4 bases; nucleotides not matched to a gene: 11. CDR3 bases: TGTGCCAGCAGCTTAAGTGGGGGGACAGGGAGGATCTATGGCTACACCTTC. This codes for CASSLSGGTGRIYGYTF.

This chain joins TRBV15 and TRBJ2-2, with D unresolved. CDR3 size: 13 residues. V lost 0 bases and J lost 7, with 6 bases in between. Per the germline V gene, CDR1 is LNHNV and CDR2 is YYDKDF (reference sequence). The CDR3, as DNA: TGTGCCACCAGCAGAGAATGGAGCGGGGAGCTGTTTTTT. This sequence encodes CATSREWSGELFF.

The V and J genes are TRBV5-4 and TRBJ2-1; the D is unclear. This CDR3 comprises 14 residues. V dropped 0 bases and J dropped 7 bases, with 11 bases sitting between them. The germline V gene encodes CDR1 SGHNT and CDR2 YYREEE (reference sequence). CDR3 residues: CASSLGSLMNEQFF. Written as DNA, the CDR3 is TGTGCCAGCAGCTTGGGGAGCCTTATGAATGAGCAGTTCTTC. Full variable domain (missing parts from reference TRBV5-4 and TRBJ2-1): ETGVTQSPTHLIKTRGQQVTLRCSSQSGHNTVSWYQQALGQGPQFIFQYYREEENGRGNFPPRFSGLQFPNYSSELNVNALELDDSALYLCASSLGSLMNEQFFGPGTRLTVL.

The J gene is TRBJ2-1, the V gene TRBV4-2; 11 nucleotides line up with TRBD2. V gave up 0 bases and J gave up 4 bases; unmatched junction bases: 2. The CDR3 length is 16 residues. The germline CDR1 and CDR2 sequences are LGHNA and YNFKEQ. CDR3 in DNA: TGTGCCAGCAGCCAAGAGCTAGCGGGGGGATACAATGAGCAGTTCTTC. This translates into CASSQELAGGYNEQFF.

The gene calls are TRBV28 and TRBJ2-7, with D possibly called TRBD1 or TRBD2 (5 bases each). The CDR3 loop spans 14 amino acids. Per germline, CDR1 MDHEN and CDR2 SYDVKM. Deletions cut 6 bases from V and 4 bases from J, with 16 bases between. The CDR3 bases are TGTGCCAGCAGCCCCGGGACGGCCCCATACGAGCAGTACTTC. Encoded protein: CASSPGTAPYEQYF.

The chain has TRBV6-8 and TRBJ1-1; D may be TRBD1 (6 bases). The CDR3 is made up of 13 amino acids. The V end lost 6 bases, the J end lost 3 bases, and 11 bases lay between the germline ends. CDR1 is MNHGY, CDR2 SAAAGT, per germline. CDR3 residues: CASRKGGYTEAFF. Here the CDR3 DNA reads TGTGCCAGCAGAAAGGGGGGATACACTGAAGCTTTCTTT.

The V and J genes are TRBV7-2 and TRBJ1-1; D gene unclear. The CDR3 has 13 residues. From germline, CDR1 is SGHTA and CDR2 FQGNSA. V was clipped by 2 bases and J by 6 bases, with 10 bases between them. The CDR3 DNA reads TGTGCCAGCAGCTTACTAGGCAGCCCTGAAGCTTTCTTT. Its translation: CASSLLGSPEAFF.

This chain links TRBV7-2 with TRBJ2-5; the D call may be TRBD1 or TRBD2 (7 bases each). V lost 5 bases to trimming and J lost 2 bases, with 12 bases between them. CDR1 SGHTA and CDR2 FQGNSA come from the germline V gene. The CDR3 is 14 residues long. Here the CDR3 reads CASSPGGGQETQYF. In DNA, the CDR3 is TGTGCCAGCAGCCCAGGGGGGGGGCAAGAGACCCAGTACTTC.

The CDR3 bases are TGTGCCAGCAGCACGGGCCGGGGGGATGGCTACACCTTC. Encoded protein: CASSTGRGDGYTF. The rearrangement uses TRBV4-2 and TRBJ1-2; tentatively, D is TRBD1 (5 bases). Trimming removed 5 bases at V and 6 bases at J, with 13 bases between. Germline V gene sequence: CDR1 LGHNA, CDR2 YNFKEQ. The CDR3 is 13 amino acids.

V is TRBV19 and J is TRBJ1-2; perhaps TRBD1 as D (6 bases). CDR1 is LNHDA, CDR2 SQIVND, per germline (reference sequence). The CDR3 has 13 amino acids. The V gene lost 7 bases and the J gene lost 6 bases, with 15 bases spanning the gap. The CDR3 here is CASTPWGQDGYTF. CDR3 sequence (DNA): TGTGCCAGTACCCCTTGGGGGCAGGATGGCTACACCTTC.

V and J are TRBV24-1 and TRBJ2-7, with D perhaps TRBD1 (6 bases). The germline V gene encodes CDR1 KGHDR and CDR2 SFDVKD. With 8 bases removed from V and 0 bases from J, the gap between germline ends came to 16 bases. This CDR3 is 15 amino acids long. The CDR3 DNA reads TGTGCCACCATTTGTACCGGACAGTCCTCCTACGAGCAGTACTTC. It is translated as CATICTGQSSYEQYF.

The rearrangement uses TRBV24-1 and TRBJ2-5; 9 bases match TRBD2. CDR1 and CDR2 from the germline V gene are KGHDR and SFDVKD. The CDR3 totals 16 residues. V was pared by 4 bases and J by 4 bases, with 9 bases of the junction left unmatched. CDR3 in DNA: TGTGCCACCAGTGAGGCGCTCGCGGGGGGGCTAGAGACCCAGTACTTC. Protein sequence: CATSEALAGGLETQYF.

V and J are TRBV6-5 and TRBJ1-1; D is undetermined. V shed 2 bases and J shed 7 bases, with 17 bases lying between them. The CDR3 runs to 15 residues. Germline V CDR1 and CDR2: MNHEY, SVGAGI. For the CDR3, the DNA is TGTGCCAGCAGTTACAATTCTTTGGGCGCCTTTGAAGCTTTCTTT. Translation: CASSYNSLGAFEAFF.

The J gene is TRBJ2-3, the V gene TRBV29-1; a possible D gene is TRBD2 (5 bases). Germline V CDR1 and CDR2: SQVTM, ANQGSEA. The CDR3 runs 15 residues. Trimming took 4 bases from V and 6 from J, leaving 20 bases between them. The CDR3 region is CSVVGDTSPEDTQYF. CDR3 nucleotides: TGCAGCGTTGTGGGAGACACTTCGCCCGAGGATACGCAGTATTTT.

This chain joins TRBV7-2 and TRBJ2-1; the match to TRBD2 covers 7 bases. The trim removed 1 base at V and 3 bases at J, leaving 3 bases unmatched. The CDR3 runs 15 residues. The germline V gene has CDR1 SGHTA and CDR2 FQGNSA. The CDR3 reads CASSLVGGGYNEQFF. The CDR3 nucleotides are TGTGCCAGCAGCTTAGTGGGCGGGGGCTACAATGAGCAGTTCTTC.

CDR3 sequence: CASSGRVLRAVSGYTF. In DNA, the CDR3 is TGTGCCAGCAGTGGAAGGGTGTTGAGGGCAGTGAGTGGCTACACCTTC. The V gene is TRBV27, the J gene TRBJ1-2; no reliable D call. The CDR3 is 16 residues long. Germline values: CDR1 MNHEY, CDR2 SMNVEV (reference sequence). V lost 5 bases and J lost 7, with 23 bases in between.

The gene calls are TRBV11-2 and TRBJ1-2, with D perhaps TRBD1 (6 bases). Per the germline V gene, CDR1 is SGHAT and CDR2 is FQNNGV. V was clipped by 7 bases and J by 4 bases, with 19 bases between them. There are 15 residues in the CDR3. The CDR3 reads CASTSGSGGFYGYTF. The CDR3 nucleotides read TGTGCCAGCACCTCGGGGTCCGGGGGCTTCTATGGCTACACCTTC.

The chain couples TRBV2 to TRBJ2-6; 8 bases map to TRBD1. V shed 8 bases and J 0 bases; nucleotides not matched to a gene: 9. The CDR3 runs to 17 residues. Germline V gene lookup returns CDR1 SNHLY and CDR2 FYNNEI. The CDR3 is CASLLGTGYSGANVLTF. CDR3 in DNA: TGTGCCAGCCTGCTCGGGACAGGTTACTCTGGGGCCAACGTCCTGACTTTC.

The chain links TRBV7-8 to TRBJ1-4; D gene uncertain. The CDR3 runs to 15 residues. V was pared by 0 bases and J by 5 bases, with 10 bases between. Germline CDR1 reads SGHVS; CDR2 reads FQNEAQ. CDR3 sequence (DNA): TGTGCCAGCAGCTTAGCGGCCAGGAGGAATGAAAAACTGTTTTTT. This sequence encodes CASSLAARRNEKLFF.